The 9 T cell receptor beta chains listed next were all sequenced from one sample in a study of T cells in Graves' hyperthyroidism and ophthalmopathy. TCR beta CDR3 sequences were amplified from RNA transcripts. Researchers ran a first-round RT-PCR on the TCR CDR3 using the HTBI primer set. In TCRdb, the multiplex PCR reads were re-called with MiXCR into one record per CDR3 protein. The sample includes some 350,000 distinct CDR3 sequences, around 25% seen only once; the top ten take more than 60%. The sample consisted of blood. Receptors originate from a man in his fifties with Graves' hyperthyroidism.

The chain employs TRBV12-3 or TRBV12-4 and TRBJ2-5, with unresolved D. The V gene lost 2 bases and the J gene lost 7 bases, with 5 bases spanning the gap. The CDR3 is made up of 11 amino acids. The CDR3 sequence: CASSLSWTQYF. As DNA, the CDR3 is TGTGCCAGCAGTTTATCGTGGACCCAGTACTTC.

In its sample, this clonotype was seen a few times. V gene TRBV5-1 combines with J gene TRBJ1-3, with D possibly matching TRBD1 (6 bases). V was clipped by 0 bases and J by 16 bases, with 20 bases between them. The length of the CDR3 is 14 residues. The V gene's germline CDR1 is SGHRS and CDR2 YFSETQ. The CDR3, as DNA: TGCGCCAGCAGCTTGGAAACTACGACAGGCACCAGGTATTTT. Translated: CASSLETTTGTRYF.

The chain combines TRBV7-9 with TRBJ2-7, with TRBD2 as a possible D gene (6 bases). CDR1 is SEHNR and CDR2 is FQNEAQ in the germline V gene (reference sequence). The CDR3 totals 13 residues. V was clipped by 4 bases and J by 3 bases, with 10 bases between them. The CDR3 DNA is TGTGCCAGCAGCTCCGCGGGGAACTACGAGCAGTACTTC. As protein: CASSSAGNYEQYF.

The V gene is TRBV12-3 or TRBV12-4, the J gene TRBJ1-1, with no clear D. The CDR3 spans 14 residues. V was trimmed by 2 bases and J by 5 bases, leaving 12 bases between them. CDR3 loop: CASSLNGARTEAFF. CDR3 DNA: TGTGCCAGCAGTTTAAACGGTGCTCGGACTGAAGCTTTCTTT.

CDR3 DNA: TGTGCCTCGAGGGTTAGCGGGATAGGAGGGGGCTCAGATACGCAGTATTTT. Translation: CASRVSGIGGGSDTQYF. The rearrangement uses TRBV10-3 and TRBJ2-3, with a weak D call TRBD2 (8 bases). Germline V gene sequence: CDR1 ENHRY, CDR2 SYGVKD. Between the trimmed V and J ends, which lost 11 bases and 4 bases, there was a span of 28 bases. This CDR3 region has 17 residues.

The chain combines TRBV12-3 or TRBV12-4 with TRBJ1-5; 8 bases map to TRBD1. The CDR3 length is 14 residues. Germline trimming cut 5 bases from V and 6 bases from J; bases unmatched to any gene: 6. The CDR3 DNA reads TGTGCCAGCAGTCCGCCAGGGGGCATTCAGCCCCAGCATTTT. Its protein is CASSPPGGIQPQHF.

This clonotype appeared a few times. This chain uses TRBV7-9 with TRBJ2-7, with D hard to call. The CDR3 is 14 residues long. CDR1 SEHNR and CDR2 FQNEAQ come from the germline V gene (reference sequence). V lost 5 bases and J lost 6, with 17 bases in between. Written as DNA, the CDR3 is TGTGCCAGCAGCAAGAGTGCTGGAGCCTGCGAGCAGTACTTC. This codes for CASSKSAGACEQYF.

This clonotype was observed at least ten times. The genes are TRBV12-3 or TRBV12-4 and TRBJ2-5; D gene uncertain. This CDR3 is 13 amino acids long. V was trimmed by 5 bases and J by 5 bases, leaving 12 bases between them. Here the CDR3 DNA reads TGTGCCAGCAGTCCTACAGTGACGGAGACCCAGTACTTC. Its translation is CASSPTVTETQYF.

The V and J genes are TRBV19 and TRBJ1-1, with 7 positions matching TRBD1. Germline CDR1 LNHDA, CDR2 SQIVND (reference sequence). CDR3 length: 16 residues. V gave up 5 bases and J gave up 2 bases; unmatched junction bases: 11. CDR3 protein: CASSYRTGGTNTEAFF. For the CDR3, the DNA is TGTGCCAGTAGTTACCGGACAGGCGGGACTAACACTGAAGCTTTCTTT.